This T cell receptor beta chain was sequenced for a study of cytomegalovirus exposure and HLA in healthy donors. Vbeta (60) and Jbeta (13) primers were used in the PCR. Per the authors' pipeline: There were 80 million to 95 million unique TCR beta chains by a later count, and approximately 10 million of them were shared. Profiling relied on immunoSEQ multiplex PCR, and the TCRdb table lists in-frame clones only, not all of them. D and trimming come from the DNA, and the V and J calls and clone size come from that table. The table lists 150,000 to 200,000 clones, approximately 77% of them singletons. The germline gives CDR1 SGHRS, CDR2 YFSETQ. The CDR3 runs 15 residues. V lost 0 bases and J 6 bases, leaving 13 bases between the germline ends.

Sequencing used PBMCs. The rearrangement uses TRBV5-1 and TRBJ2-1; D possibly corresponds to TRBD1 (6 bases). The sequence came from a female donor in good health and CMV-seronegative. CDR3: CASSLEQGAGNEQFF. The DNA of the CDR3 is TGCGCCAGCAGCTTGGAACAGGGTGCAGGCAATGAGCAGTTCTTC.